These 25 T cell receptor beta chains share one sample of origin, sequenced in a study of T-cell reconstitution after alpha-beta-depleted transplantation in children. Library preparation (for TCRbeta) was performed with unique molecular identifiers. TCRdb redid the calling of the PCR reads with MiXCR, one entry per CDR3 protein. The sample has 900,000 or so distinct CDR3 sequences, roughly 15% seen once. Source: PBMCs, mostly from graft donor cells, taken 360 days after TCRalphabeta/CD19-depleted stem cell transplant. These TCRs come from a male patient between 5 and 17 years old who had a stem cell transplant for acute lymphoblastic leukemia, so the T cells may come from the graft donor.

This clonotype turned up a few times. V is TRBV11-3 and J is TRBJ1-5; perhaps TRBD1 as D (5 bases). The V end was cut by 6 bases, the J end by 12 bases, with 15 bases between. The CDR3 has 12 amino acids. Germline CDR1 is SGHNT and CDR2 is YENEEA. The CDR3 loop reads CASRLRVRVQHF. The CDR3 bases are TGTGCCAGCAGACTTAGGGTCAGGGTCCAGCATTTT.

At least ten counts were recorded for this clonotype. The V call is TRBV5-1, the J call TRBJ2-7; no clear D. Germline V CDR1 and CDR2: SGHRS, YFSETQ. V shed 0 bases and J shed 0 bases, with 7 bases lying between them. The CDR3 runs 14 residues. CDR3 protein: CASSLDVLSYEQYF. In DNA form, the CDR3 reads TGCGCCAGCAGCTTGGATGTCCTCTCCTACGAGCAGTACTTC.

This clonotype was recorded at least ten times. The V gene is TRBV5-1, the J gene TRBJ2-2, with 9 positions matching TRBD2. The ends lost 3 bases at V and 2 bases at J; junction bases unmatched: 8. The CDR3 consists of 17 residues. Germline loops: CDR1 SGHRS, CDR2 YFSETQ. In DNA, the CDR3 is TGCGCCAGCAGCTGGCGGGCTAGCGGGGAAAACACCGGGGAGCTGTTTTTT. Its translation is CASSWRASGENTGELFF.

The V call is TRBV18, the J call TRBJ2-1, with D possibly TRBD1 on 6 matching bases. The V gene's germline CDR1 is KGHSH and CDR2 LQKENI. The CDR3 has 15 amino acids. V lost 3 bases and J lost 4, with 13 bases in between. In DNA, the CDR3 is TGTGCCAGCTCACCGCGCACCACAGGGTACAATGAGCAGTTCTTC. This gives the protein CASSPRTTGYNEQFF.

The chain joins TRBV6-1 to TRBJ1-2, with 8 positions matching TRBD1. The V and J ends lost 5 bases and 2 bases, in that order; junction bases with no gene match: 7. Germline assignment: CDR1 MNHNS and CDR2 SASEGT. The CDR3 sequence is 15 residues long. CDR3 sequence reads: CASSPQTGANYGYTF. The CDR3 DNA is TGTGCCAGCAGTCCTCAGACAGGGGCGAACTATGGCTACACCTTC.

This clonotype was recorded at least ten times. V gene TRBV10-3 combines with J gene TRBJ2-3, with 8 bases identical to TRBD1. J gave up 5 bases and V 6 bases, and 10 bases lay outside the gene matches. Germline assignment: CDR1 ENHRY and CDR2 SYGVKD. This CDR3 contains 15 residues. In nucleotides, the CDR3 is TGTGCCATCAGCGACGTTACAGGGGGTCTAGATACGCAGTATTTT. Translated: CAISDVTGGLDTQYF.

The table lists this clonotype with many counts. The V and J genes are TRBV15 and TRBJ1-1; TRBD1 is a possible D gene (5 bases). Trimming stripped 0 bases from V and 3 bases from J, with 14 bases between. The CDR3 loop spans 16 amino acids. Germline V gene data show CDR1 as LNHNV and CDR2 as YYDKDF (reference sequence). CDR3 in amino acids: CATSRDRGVGDTEAFF. As DNA, the CDR3 is TGTGCCACCAGCAGAGATCGGGGGGTTGGGGACACTGAAGCTTTCTTT.

This clonotype was seen a few times. This rearrangement joins TRBV5-5 to TRBJ2-2; D gene ambiguous. The CDR3 runs to 14 residues. CDR1 is SGHKS and CDR2 is YYEKEE in the germline V gene (reference sequence). V was trimmed by 4 bases and J by 6 bases, leaving 13 bases between them. The CDR3 nucleotides read TGTGCCAGCAGCCGGCCTCTGTCGGCCGGGGAGCTGTTTTTT. Protein sequence: CASSRPLSAGELFF.

This clonotype occurred a few times. V and J are TRBV11-1 and TRBJ2-7; 9 nucleotides match TRBD2. Trimming took 3 bases from V and 1 from J; bases not matched to a gene: 4. Germline V gene data show CDR1 as SGHAT and CDR2 as FQDESV (reference sequence). The CDR3 is 15 amino acids. CDR3 amino acids: CASSLRLAVSYEQYF. Written as DNA, the CDR3 is TGTGCCAGCAGCTTGAGACTAGCGGTATCCTACGAGCAGTACTTC.

This clonotype came up a few times. V usage is TRBV20-1 and J usage is TRBJ2-3; D remains unclear. Trimming pared 5 bases from V and 4 bases from J, leaving 10 bases between. The CDR3 has 12 residues. Germline V gives CDR1 DFQATT, CDR2 SNEGSKA (reference sequence). CDR3 sequence: CSAPIGADTQYF. The CDR3 DNA reads TGCAGTGCTCCTATTGGAGCAGATACGCAGTATTTT.

In its sample, this clonotype was seen a few times. The rearrangement links TRBV12-3 or TRBV12-4 to TRBJ1-2, with 9 bases matching TRBD1. The CDR3 spans 14 residues. The V and J ends lost 7 bases and 8 bases, in that order; junction bases with no gene match: 11. The CDR3 loop reads CASTYTGGARGYTF. The CDR3 nucleotides read TGTGCCAGCACGTATACAGGGGGCGCAAGGGGCTACACCTTC.

J is TRBJ2-7 and V is TRBV12-3 or TRBV12-4; 9 bases map to TRBD2. There are 15 residues in the CDR3. The V segment lost 6 bases and the J segment 2 bases; nucleotides outside the gene matches: 8. In nucleotides, the CDR3 is TGTGCCAGCAGCCCTCGACTAGCGGTCACCTACGAGCAGTACTTC. Its protein is CASSPRLAVTYEQYF.

The CDR3 sequence is CAISSGNTQYF. CDR3 sequence (DNA): TGTGCCATCAGTTCAGGGAATACGCAGTATTTT. This chain uses TRBV10-3 with TRBJ2-3; D possibly corresponds to TRBD1 (5 bases). The CDR3 sequence is 11 residues long. Germline V gene data show CDR1 as ENHRY and CDR2 as SYGVKD. V lost 5 bases, J lost 7 bases, and 7 bases lay in between.

This clonotype occurred a few times. The rearrangement joins TRBV11-2 to TRBJ1-1; D unclear. V lost 7 bases, J lost 2 bases, and 20 bases lay in between. The CDR3 covers 16 residues. CDR1 is SGHAT and CDR2 is FQNNGV in the germline V gene. DNA for the CDR3: TGTGCCAGCATCCTCCCTCATGAGAGGCAAAACACTGAAGCTTTCTTT. It is translated as CASILPHERQNTEAFF.

The chain joins TRBV4-1 to TRBJ2-6; 10 nucleotides align to TRBD1. CDR3 length equals 19 residues. The V gene's germline CDR1 is MGHRA and CDR2 YSYEKL. The junction had 8 bases not matched to a gene; V was cut back by 3 bases and J by 0 bases. CDR3 nucleotide sequence: TGCGCCAGCAGCCACGGACAGGGGGTTTTAAACTCTGGGGCCAACGTCCTGACTTTC. Protein sequence: CASSHGQGVLNSGANVLTF.

At least ten counts were recorded for this clonotype. This sequence joins TRBV6-5 and TRBJ2-1, with D tentatively TRBD1 (6 bases). V was trimmed by 2 bases and J by 9 bases, leaving 11 bases between them. The CDR3 extends over 13 amino acids. Germline V gene data show CDR1 as MNHEY and CDR2 as SVGAGI. CDR3: CASSYPQGVEQFF. For the CDR3, the DNA is TGTGCCAGCAGTTACCCACAGGGCGTTGAGCAGTTCTTC.

This chain links TRBV3-1 with TRBJ1-1, with D possibly TRBD1 on 5 matching bases. V lost 5 bases and J 1 base, leaving 11 bases between the germline ends. The CDR3 has 14 amino acids. Germline V lookup: CDR1 LGHDT, CDR2 YNNKEL (reference sequence). The CDR3 is CASSVGTGNTEAFF. DNA for the CDR3: TGTGCCAGCAGCGTAGGTACAGGGAACACTGAAGCTTTCTTT.

The rearrangement joins TRBV5-5 to TRBJ2-3; 10 positions agree with TRBD2. The CDR3 is made up of 15 amino acids. The trim removed 0 bases at V and 4 bases at J, leaving 2 bases unmatched. CDR1 is SGHKS, CDR2 YYEKEE, per germline (reference sequence). In nucleotides, the CDR3 is TGTGCCAGCAGCTTGGCTAGCGGGAGTGCAGATACGCAGTATTTT. Translation: CASSLASGSADTQYF.

This clonotype was detected many times. The chain has TRBV5-1 and TRBJ1-1, with a weak D call TRBD1 (5 bases). The germline CDR1 and CDR2 sequences are SGHRS and YFSETQ. The CDR3 is 16 residues long. The ends were cut back, 0 bases at V and 0 bases at J, with 12 bases in the middle. The CDR3 here is CASSLVSGTVNTEAFF. The DNA for the CDR3 is TGCGCCAGCAGCTTGGTGTCAGGGACCGTGAACACTGAAGCTTTCTTT.

The CDR3 nucleotides read TGCAGCGTCGGCCCCTTGACAGGGTTCACAGATACGCAGTATTTT. Translation: CSVGPLTGFTDTQYF. The genes are TRBV29-1 and TRBJ2-3, with TRBD1 matching 7 bases. There are 15 residues in the CDR3. Germline V CDR1 and CDR2: SQVTM, ANQGSEA. With V trimmed by 6 bases and J by 2 bases, 11 bases remained unmatched.

CDR3 coding DNA: TGTGCCAGCAGTGAAGCAGGCAGGAACTATGGCTACACCTTC. It codes for CASSEAGRNYGYTF. The genes are TRBV2 and TRBJ1-2; D uncertain. V was trimmed by 0 bases and J by 2 bases, leaving 7 bases between them. The CDR3 sequence is 14 residues long. Germline V lookup: CDR1 SNHLY, CDR2 FYNNEI.

There are many counts of this clonotype. V is TRBV4-1 and J is TRBJ2-7, with D perhaps matching TRBD1 (6 bases). Looked up from germline, CDR1 is MGHRA and CDR2 is YSYEKL. The V end was cut by 1 base, the J end by 5 bases, with 15 bases between. This CDR3 contains 15 residues. CDR3 DNA: TGCGCCAGCAGCCAAGTCGGTCAGGGGATCCACGAGCAGTACTTC. This translates into CASSQVGQGIHEQYF.

This chain joins TRBV13 and TRBJ1-6; 8 bases line up with TRBD1. Losses at the gene ends were 5 bases for V and 7 bases for J; bases not matched to a gene: 10. CDR1 is PRHDT, CDR2 FYEKMQ, per germline (reference sequence). The CDR3 totals 16 residues. In DNA, the CDR3 is TGTGCCAGCAGCGAGACAGGGGCATCAAGGAATTCACCCCTCCACTTT. Translated, it gives CASSETGASRNSPLHF. The full variable domain, with the rest looked up from reference TRBV13 and TRBJ1-6, is AAGVIQSPRHLIKEKRETATLKCYPIPRHDTVYWYQQGPGQDPQFLISFYEKMQSDKGSIPDRFSAQQFSDYHSELNMSSLELGDSALYFCASSETGASRNSPLHFGNGTRLTVT.

Turning to this clonotype: The junction shows a germline mismatch at one end, possibly a read error. The V gene is TRBV7-9, the J gene TRBJ2-7, with no clear D. Germline CDR1 is SEHNR and CDR2 is FQNEAQ (reference sequence). CDR3 length: 13 amino acids. The CDR3 protein is CAISLGPPYEQYF. The CDR3 region has the DNA TGTGCCATCAGCTTAGGGCCCCCTTACGAGCAGTACTTC.

The rearrangement joins TRBV20-1 to TRBJ2-2, with a tentative D call TRBD2 (5 bases). V shed 6 bases and J shed 8 bases, with 22 bases lying between them. CDR1 is DFQATT, CDR2 SNEGSKA, per germline (reference sequence). CDR3 length: 15 residues. CDR3 region: CSAISAGPEVGELFF. As DNA, the CDR3 is TGCAGTGCGATATCTGCGGGCCCTGAGGTTGGGGAGCTGTTTTTT.